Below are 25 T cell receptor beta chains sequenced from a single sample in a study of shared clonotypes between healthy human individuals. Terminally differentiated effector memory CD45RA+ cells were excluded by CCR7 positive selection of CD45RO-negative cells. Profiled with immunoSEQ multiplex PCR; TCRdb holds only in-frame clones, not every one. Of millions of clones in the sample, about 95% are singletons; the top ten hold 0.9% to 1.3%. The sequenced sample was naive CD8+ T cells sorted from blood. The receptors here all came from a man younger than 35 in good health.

This CDR3 is CASSFDREGLGGYTF. The CDR3 DNA reads TGTGCCAGCAGCTTTGACCGTGAAGGGCTTGGTGGCTACACCTTC. V and J are TRBV7-8 and TRBJ1-2; D is unresolved. The CDR3 has 15 residues. Germline values: CDR1 SGHVS, CDR2 FQNEAQ. Trimming stripped 3 bases from V and 7 bases from J, with 18 bases between.

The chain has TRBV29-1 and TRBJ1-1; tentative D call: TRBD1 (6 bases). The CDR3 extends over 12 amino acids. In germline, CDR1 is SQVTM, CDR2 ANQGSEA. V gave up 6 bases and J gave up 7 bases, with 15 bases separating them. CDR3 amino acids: CSVYPGTLEAFF. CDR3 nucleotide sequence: TGCAGCGTCTATCCCGGGACACTTGAAGCTTTCTTT.

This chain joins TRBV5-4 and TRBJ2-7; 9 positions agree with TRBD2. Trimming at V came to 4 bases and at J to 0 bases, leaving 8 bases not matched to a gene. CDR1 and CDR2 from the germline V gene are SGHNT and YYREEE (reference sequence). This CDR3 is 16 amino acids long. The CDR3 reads CASSGTSGSSSYEQYF. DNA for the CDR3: TGTGCCAGCAGCGGAACTAGCGGGTCAAGCTCCTACGAGCAGTACTTC.

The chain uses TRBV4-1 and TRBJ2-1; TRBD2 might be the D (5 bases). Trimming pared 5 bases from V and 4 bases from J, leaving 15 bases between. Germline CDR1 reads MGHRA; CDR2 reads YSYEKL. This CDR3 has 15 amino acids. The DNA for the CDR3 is TGCGCCAGCAGCGACCGGCTAGCAGGATACAATGAGCAGTTCTTC. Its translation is CASSDRLAGYNEQFF.

This CDR3 reads CASSSRGSEPYEQYF. In nucleotides, the CDR3 is TGTGCCAGCAGCTCACGAGGGAGTGAGCCCTACGAGCAGTACTTC. The V call is TRBV7-9, the J call TRBJ2-7; the D gene is possibly TRBD2 (5 bases). V was trimmed by 4 bases and J by 2 bases, leaving 15 bases between them. CDR1 SEHNR and CDR2 FQNEAQ come from the germline V gene (reference sequence). The CDR3 is 15 residues long.

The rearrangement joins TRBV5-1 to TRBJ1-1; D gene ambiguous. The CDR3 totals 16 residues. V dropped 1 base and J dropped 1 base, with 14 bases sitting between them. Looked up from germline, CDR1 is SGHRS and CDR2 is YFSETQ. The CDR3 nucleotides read TGCGCCAGCAGCTTGAGTGTATTTGGGTCGAACACTGAAGCTTTCTTT. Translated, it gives CASSLSVFGSNTEAFF.

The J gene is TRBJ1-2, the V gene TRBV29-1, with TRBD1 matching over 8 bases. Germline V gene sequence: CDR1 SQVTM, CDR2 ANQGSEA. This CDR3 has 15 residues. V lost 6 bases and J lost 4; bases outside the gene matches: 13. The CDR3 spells CSVWSPGQDIYGYTF. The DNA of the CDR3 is TGCAGCGTGTGGAGTCCGGGACAGGATATCTATGGCTACACCTTC.

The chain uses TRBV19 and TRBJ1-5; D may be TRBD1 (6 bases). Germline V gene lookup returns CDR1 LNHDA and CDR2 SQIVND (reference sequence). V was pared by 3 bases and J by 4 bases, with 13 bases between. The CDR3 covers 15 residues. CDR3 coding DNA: TGTGCCAGTAGTATGTCGGGACAAGAAAATCAGCCCCAGCATTTT. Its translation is CASSMSGQENQPQHF.

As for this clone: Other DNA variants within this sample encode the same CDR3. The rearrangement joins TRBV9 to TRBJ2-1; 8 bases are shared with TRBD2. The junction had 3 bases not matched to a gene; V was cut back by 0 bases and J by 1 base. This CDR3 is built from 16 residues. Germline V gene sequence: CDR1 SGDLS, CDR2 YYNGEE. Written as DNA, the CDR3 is TGTGCCAGCAGCGTAGTGGCGGGGGGATCCTACAATGAGCAGTTCTTC. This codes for CASSVVAGGSYNEQFF.

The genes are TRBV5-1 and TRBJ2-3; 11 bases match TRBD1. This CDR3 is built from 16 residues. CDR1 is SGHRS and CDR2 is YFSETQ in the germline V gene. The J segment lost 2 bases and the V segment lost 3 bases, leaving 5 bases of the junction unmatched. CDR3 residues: CASSWTGGANTDTQYF. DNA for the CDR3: TGCGCCAGCAGCTGGACAGGGGGCGCAAACACAGATACGCAGTATTTT.

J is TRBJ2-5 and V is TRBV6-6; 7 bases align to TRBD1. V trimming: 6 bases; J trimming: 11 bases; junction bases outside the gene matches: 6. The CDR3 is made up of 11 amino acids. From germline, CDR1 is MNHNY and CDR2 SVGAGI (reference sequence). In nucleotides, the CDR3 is TGTGCCAGCAGCTCCACAGGGGAGCAGTACTTC. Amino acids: CASSSTGEQYF.

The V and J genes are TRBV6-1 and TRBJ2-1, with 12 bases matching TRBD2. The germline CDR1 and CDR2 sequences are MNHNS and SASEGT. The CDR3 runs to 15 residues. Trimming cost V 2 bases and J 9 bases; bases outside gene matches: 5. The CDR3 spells CASSEWLAGGPEQFF. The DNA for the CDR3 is TGTGCCAGCAGTGAATGGCTAGCGGGAGGGCCTGAGCAGTTCTTC.

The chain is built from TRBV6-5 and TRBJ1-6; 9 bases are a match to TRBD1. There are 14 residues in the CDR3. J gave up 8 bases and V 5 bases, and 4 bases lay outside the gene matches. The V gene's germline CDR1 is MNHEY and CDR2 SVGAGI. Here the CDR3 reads CASSPGQGYSPLHF. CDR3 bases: TGTGCCAGCAGTCCGGGACAGGGTTATTCACCCCTCCACTTT.

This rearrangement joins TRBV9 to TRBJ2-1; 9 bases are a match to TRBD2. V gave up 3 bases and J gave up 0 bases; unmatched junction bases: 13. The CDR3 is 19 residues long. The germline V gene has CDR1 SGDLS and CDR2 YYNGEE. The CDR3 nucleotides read TGTGCCAGCAGCGCCCCGGATGGGACTAGCAGGAGCTCCTACAATGAGCAGTTCTTC. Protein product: CASSAPDGTSRSSYNEQFF.

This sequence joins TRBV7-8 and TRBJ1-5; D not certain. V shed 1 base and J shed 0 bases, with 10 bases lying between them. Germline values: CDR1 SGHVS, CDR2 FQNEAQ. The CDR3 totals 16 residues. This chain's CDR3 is CASSLGGEDSNQPQHF. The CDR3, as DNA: TGTGCCAGCAGCTTAGGTGGCGAAGATAGCAATCAGCCCCAGCATTTT.

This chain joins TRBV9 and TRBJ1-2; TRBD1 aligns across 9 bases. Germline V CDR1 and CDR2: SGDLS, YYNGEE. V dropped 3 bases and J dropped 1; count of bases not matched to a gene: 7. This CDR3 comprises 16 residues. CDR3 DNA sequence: TGTGCCAGCAGCGGACTTACAGGGGGCTTTAACTATGGCTACACCTTC. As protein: CASSGLTGGFNYGYTF.

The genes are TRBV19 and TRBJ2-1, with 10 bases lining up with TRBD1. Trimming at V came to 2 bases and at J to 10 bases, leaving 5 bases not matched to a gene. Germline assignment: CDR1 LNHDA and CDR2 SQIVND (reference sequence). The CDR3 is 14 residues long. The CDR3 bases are TGTGCCAGTAGTATAATGACAGGGGGCTTGGAGCAGTTCTTC. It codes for CASSIMTGGLEQFF. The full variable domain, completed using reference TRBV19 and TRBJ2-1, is DGGITQSPKYLFRKEGQNVTLSCEQNLNHDAMYWYRQDPGQGLRLIYYSQIVNDFQKGDIAEGYSVSREKKESFPLTVTSAQKNPTAFYLCASSIMTGGLEQFFGPGTRLTVL.

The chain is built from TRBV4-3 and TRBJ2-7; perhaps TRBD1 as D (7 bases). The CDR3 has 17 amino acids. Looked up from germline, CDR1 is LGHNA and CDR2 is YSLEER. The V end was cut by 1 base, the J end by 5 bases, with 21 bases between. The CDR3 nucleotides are TGCGCCAGCAGCCAAGCCCTACCGACAGGGACTTCCGACGAGCAGTACTTC. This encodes CASSQALPTGTSDEQYF.

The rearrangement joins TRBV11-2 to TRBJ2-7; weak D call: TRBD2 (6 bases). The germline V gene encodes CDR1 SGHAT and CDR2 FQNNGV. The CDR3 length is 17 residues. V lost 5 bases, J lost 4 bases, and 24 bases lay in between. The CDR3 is CASSLLGGRDLFYEQYF. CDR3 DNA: TGTGCCAGCAGCCTCCTCGGGGGAAGGGATCTCTTTTACGAGCAGTACTTC.

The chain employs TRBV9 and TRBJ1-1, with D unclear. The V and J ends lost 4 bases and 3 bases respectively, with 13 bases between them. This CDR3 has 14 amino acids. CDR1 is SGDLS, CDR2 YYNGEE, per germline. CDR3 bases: TGTGCCAGCAGCCTCTCGGATGGGGACACTGAAGCTTTCTTT. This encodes CASSLSDGDTEAFF. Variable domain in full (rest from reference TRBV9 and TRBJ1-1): DSGVTQTPKHLITATGQRVTLRCSPRSGDLSVYWYQQSLDQGLQFLIQYYNGEERAKGNILERFSAQQFPDLHSELNLSSLELGDSALYFCASSLSDGDTEAFFGQGTRLTVV.

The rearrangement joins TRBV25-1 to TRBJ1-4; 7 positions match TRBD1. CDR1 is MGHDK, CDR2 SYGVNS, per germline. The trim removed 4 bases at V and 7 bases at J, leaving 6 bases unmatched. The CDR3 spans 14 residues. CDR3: CASSAGSGGEKLFF. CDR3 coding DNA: TGTGCCAGCAGTGCGGGGTCAGGGGGTGAAAAACTGTTTTTT.

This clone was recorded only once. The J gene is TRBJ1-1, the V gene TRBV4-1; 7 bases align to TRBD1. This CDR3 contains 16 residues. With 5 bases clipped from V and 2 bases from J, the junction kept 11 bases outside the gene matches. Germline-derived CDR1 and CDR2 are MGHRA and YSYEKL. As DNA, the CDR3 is TGCGCCAGCAGCTGGCCGCTTGGGGACAGCAACACTGAAGCTTTCTTT. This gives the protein CASSWPLGDSNTEAFF.

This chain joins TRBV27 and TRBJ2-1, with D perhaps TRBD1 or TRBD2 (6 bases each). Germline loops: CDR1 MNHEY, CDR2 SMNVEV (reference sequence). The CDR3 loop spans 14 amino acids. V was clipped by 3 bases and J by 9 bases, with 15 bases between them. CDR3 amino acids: CASSLVEGVVEQFF. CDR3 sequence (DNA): TGTGCCAGCAGTTTGGTGGAGGGGGTGGTTGAGCAGTTCTTC.

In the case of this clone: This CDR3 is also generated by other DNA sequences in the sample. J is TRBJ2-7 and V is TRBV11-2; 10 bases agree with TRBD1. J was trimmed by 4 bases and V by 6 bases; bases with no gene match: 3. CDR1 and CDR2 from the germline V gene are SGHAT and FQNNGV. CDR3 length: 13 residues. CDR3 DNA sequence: TGTGCCAGCAGTCCGGGACAGGGGTACGAGCAGTACTTC. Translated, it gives CASSPGQGYEQYF.

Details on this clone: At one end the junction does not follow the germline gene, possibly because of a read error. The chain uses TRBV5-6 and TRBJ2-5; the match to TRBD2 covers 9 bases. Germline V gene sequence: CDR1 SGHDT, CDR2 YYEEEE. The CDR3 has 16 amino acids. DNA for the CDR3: TGTGCCAGCAGCCCTAGCTCTAGCGGGGTCCAAGGGACCCAGTACTTC. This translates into CASSPSSSGVQGTQYF.